Listed here is a single T cell receptor beta chain. This sample was taken from a study of cytomegalovirus exposure and HLA in healthy donors. CDR1 is SGHTA and CDR2 is FQGNSA in the germline V gene. The V segment lost 6 bases and the J segment 5 bases; nucleotides outside the gene matches: 4. This CDR3 comprises 13 residues. The PCR used 60 Vbeta and 13 Jbeta primers. Using immunoSEQ multiplex PCR, the repertoire was profiled, and TCRdb retains in-frame clones only, with some absent. The data show around 260,000 clones, with roughly 80% seen just once and around 0.33% held by the top ten. Sequencing was carried out using PBMCs. This clonotype was sampled from a girl aged 2 to 10 in good health and CMV-seronegative. The rearrangement joins TRBV7-2 to TRBJ1-5, with 7 nucleotides matching TRBD1. The CDR3 sequence is CASSPDRDQPQHF. CDR3 DNA: TGTGCCAGCAGTCCAGACAGGGATCAGCCCCAGCATTTT.